Following are 17 T cell receptor beta chains from one sample sequenced in a study of spatial heterogeneity in lung cancer. Findings of the study overall: The study found that expanded intratumoral alpha and beta TCR counts tracked tumor mutation counts.

Time point: sample taken at primary tumor resection. No antigen has been identified for these receptors. TCRdb reprocessed the 5' RACE reads via MiXCR and lists one record per CDR3 protein. This sample has some 16,000 distinct CDR3 sequences, with 6% to 7% found just once. Material: lung tumor tissue, obtained at surgery. The receptors shown here come from a female donor with early-stage non-small cell lung cancer.

A remark on this clonotype: This beta chain represents an off-target read in a library built for alpha chains; its size is of limited meaning. V and J are TRBV7-2 and TRBJ1-1, with no clear D. Trimming stripped 2 bases from V and 6 bases from J, with 16 bases between. The CDR3 contains 15 residues. The germline gives CDR1 SGHTA, CDR2 FQGNSA. The CDR3 loop reads CASSLYLGKLAEAFF. The CDR3 DNA is TGTGCCAGCAGCTTATACCTAGGGAAGTTGGCTGAAGCTTTCTTT.

Comment on this clonotype: Being off target in a library aimed at alpha chains, this beta chain has a size of little meaning. This rearrangement joins TRBV6-6 to TRBJ1-6; unclear D gene. The CDR3 spans 15 residues. Germline loops: CDR1 MNHNY, CDR2 SVGAGI (reference sequence). Trimming stripped 6 bases from V and 0 bases from J, with 9 bases between. The CDR3 bases are TGTGCCAGCAGGCCGACGGACTCCTATAATTCACCCCTCCACTTT. This sequence encodes CASRPTDSYNSPLHF.

This clonotype came up many times. For a library built for alpha chains, this beta chain is a stray read; little rests on its size. The chain recombines TRBV3-1 with TRBJ1-2, with 7 bases that match TRBD1. Germline trimming cut 3 bases from V and 6 bases from J; bases unmatched to any gene: 7. There are 14 residues in the CDR3. Germline CDR1 is LGHDT and CDR2 is YNNKEL (reference sequence). The CDR3 here is CASSQNRDRHGYTF. CDR3 nucleotides: TGTGCCAGCAGCCAGAACCGGGACAGACATGGCTACACCTTC.

This clonotype was counted only a few times. Within a library made for alpha chains, this beta chain is off target, and its count is uninformative. The chain combines TRBV6-5 with TRBJ1-2, with D perhaps matching TRBD1 (6 bases). V dropped 4 bases and J dropped 8 bases, with 14 bases sitting between them. Germline CDR1 MNHEY, CDR2 SVGAGI. This CDR3 has 13 residues. CDR3 region: CASSFRQAGGYTF. CDR3 DNA: TGTGCCAGCAGTTTCCGACAGGCCGGAGGCTACACCTTC.

This clonotype has ten or more counts. The library was designed around alpha chains, so this beta chain is a stray read whose abundance carries little weight. This rearrangement joins TRBV9 to TRBJ1-6, with D maybe TRBD1 (5 bases). The ends were cut back, 0 bases at V and 7 bases at J, with 11 bases in the middle. CDR3 length equals 15 residues. From germline, CDR1 is SGDLS and CDR2 YYNGEE. CDR3 sequence: CASSVDSGSNSPLHF. DNA for the CDR3: TGTGCCAGCAGCGTAGACTCAGGGTCGAATTCACCCCTCCACTTT.

This clonotype was picked up many times. The library was built for alpha chains, so this beta chain is an off-target read and its size means little. The chain uses TRBV28 and TRBJ1-1; the D is unclear. V lost 7 bases and J 2 bases, leaving 11 bases between the germline ends. The CDR3 is 13 residues long. The germline V gene has CDR1 MDHEN and CDR2 SYDVKM. The CDR3, as DNA: TGTGCCAGCATCCCTTTAAGCAACACTGAAGCTTTCTTT. This gives the protein CASIPLSNTEAFF.

The table lists this clonotype with many counts. A library made for alpha chains picked up this beta chain off target, so its size means little. The rearrangement uses TRBV7-9 and TRBJ2-5; 8 bases match TRBD2. The CDR3 is 12 residues long. The J segment lost 2 bases and the V segment lost 8 bases, leaving 1 base of the junction unmatched. Germline V gives CDR1 SEHNR, CDR2 FQNEAQ (reference sequence). CDR3 bases: TGTGCCAGCGCTAGCGGGCAAGAGACCCAGTACTTC. It is translated as CASASGQETQYF.

This clonotype was counted at least ten times. This beta chain slipped into a library made for alpha chains as a stray read, so its size is not meaningful. The chain carries TRBV20-1 and TRBJ2-2; perhaps TRBD2 as D (5 bases). V dropped 3 bases and J dropped 5 bases, with 10 bases sitting between them. Germline assignment: CDR1 DFQATT and CDR2 SNEGSKA (reference sequence). The CDR3 is 13 amino acids. CDR3 in amino acids: CSARQSGTGELFF. CDR3 DNA sequence: TGCAGTGCTAGGCAGAGCGGAACCGGGGAGCTGTTTTTT.

This clonotype is medium-sized (0.01 to 0.1%). Since it is a stray read in a library aimed at alpha chains, this beta chain has a size that is not meaningful. The rearrangement uses TRBV27 and TRBJ1-2; D may be TRBD1 (6 bases). Germline CDR1 reads MNHEY; CDR2 reads SMNVEV (reference sequence). V was trimmed by 8 bases and J by 4 bases, leaving 17 bases between them. The CDR3 consists of 14 residues. CDR3 sequence reads: CASSYGGQPYGYTF. The CDR3 bases are TGTGCCAGCTCATACGGGGGCCAGCCCTATGGCTACACCTTC.

This clonotype was found a few times. This beta chain was picked up by a library intended for alpha chains and is off target, so its count carries little meaning. The V gene is TRBV7-9, the J gene TRBJ1-4, with 7 bases fitting TRBD1. CDR1 is SEHNR, CDR2 FQNEAQ, per germline (reference sequence). The CDR3 sequence is 14 residues long. V lost 0 bases and J lost 7; bases outside the gene matches: 2. The CDR3 DNA is TGTGCCAGCAGCTTAGCAGGGGGCGGTGAAAAACTGTTTTTT. Its translation is CASSLAGGGEKLFF.

There are many counts of this clonotype. Since the library was made to target alpha chains, this beta chain is a stray read and its abundance is not meaningful. The chain recombines TRBV7-8 with TRBJ1-2, with D possibly being TRBD1 (6 bases). The ends were cut back, 4 bases at V and 8 bases at J, with 17 bases in the middle. From germline, CDR1 is SGHVS and CDR2 FQNEAQ. The CDR3 covers 14 residues. CDR3 DNA sequence: TGTGCCAGCAGCTCGGAGACAGGCCGTGGAGGCTACACCTTC. This sequence encodes CASSSETGRGGYTF.

This clonotype has ten or more counts. This beta chain turned up in a library designed for alpha chains; as an off-target read, its abundance says little. The chain carries TRBV5-1 and TRBJ2-6, with TRBD1 identical over 7 bases. This CDR3 has 16 residues. J was trimmed by 4 bases and V by 4 bases; bases with no gene match: 8. CDR1 and CDR2 from the germline V gene are SGHRS and YFSETQ. The CDR3 coding sequence is TGCGCCAGCAGCCACCGGACAGGCTCCGGGGCCAACGTCCTGACTTTC. It yields the protein CASSHRTGSGANVLTF.

This clonotype was counted at least ten times. This beta chain is an unintended read in a library built for alpha chains; its size means little. The V gene is TRBV7-9, the J gene TRBJ2-1; no definite D call. This CDR3 is 13 amino acids long. Germline values: CDR1 SEHNR, CDR2 FQNEAQ (reference sequence). Trimming removed 8 bases at V and 7 bases at J, with 15 bases between. CDR3 in amino acids: CASEQGSGNEQFF. In DNA form, the CDR3 reads TGTGCCAGCGAACAAGGCTCTGGTAATGAGCAGTTCTTC.

Ten or more counts support this clonotype. This beta chain appears as a stray read in a library generated for alpha chains; its size is not informative. The chain couples TRBV29-1 to TRBJ1-2; no clear D gene. The CDR3 covers 13 residues. V was shortened by 5 bases and J by 4 bases, with 14 bases between the two germline ends. The germline CDR1 and CDR2 sequences are SQVTM and ANQGSEA. CDR3 coding DNA: TGCAGCGTTCGGGTTGCGGCGTCCTATGGCTACACCTTC. Its translation is CSVRVAASYGYTF.

With respect to this clonotype: A much larger clone lies one base from this, so it may be a read error. As an off-target read in a library built for alpha chains, this beta chain has a frequency of little significance. Here the CDR3 DNA reads TGCAGTGCTAGAGAGGAGGCGGGGGGTTACAATGAGCAGTTCTTC. Translating gives CSAREEAGGYNEQFF. The V and J genes are TRBV20-1 and TRBJ2-1, with TRBD2 matching 8 bases. This CDR3 is built from 15 residues. Trimming at V came to 0 bases and at J to 4 bases, leaving 5 bases not matched to a gene. Germline V CDR1 and CDR2: DFQATT, SNEGSKA (reference sequence).

This clonotype rates as medium-sized. Found in a library prepared for alpha chains, this beta chain is an off-target read, and its abundance has little meaning. The chain links TRBV7-3 to TRBJ1-6; 7 bases map to TRBD1. This CDR3 contains 14 residues. Germline V gives CDR1 SGHTA, CDR2 FQGTGA. With 0 bases clipped from V and 7 bases from J, the junction kept 0 bases outside the gene matches. This chain's CDR3 is CASSLTGQNSPLHF. CDR3 bases: TGTGCCAGCAGCTTAACGGGACAGAATTCACCCCTCCACTTT.

A note on this clonotype: Because this beta chain is a stray read in a library intended to capture alpha chains, its abundance should not be given much weight. V gene TRBV20-1 combines with J gene TRBJ2-5; 10 bases are a match to TRBD2. This CDR3 region has 14 residues. The V segment lost 5 bases and the J segment 5 bases; nucleotides outside the gene matches: 8. Germline V gene lookup returns CDR1 DFQATT and CDR2 SNEGSKA (reference sequence). The CDR3 here is CSAATSGYGETQYF. The CDR3 bases are TGCAGTGCTGCGACTAGCGGGTACGGCGAGACCCAGTACTTC.